These 8 T cell receptor beta chains originate from one sample sequenced in a study of blood T cell repertoires in COVID-19. Clones were sequenced by immunoSEQ multiplex PCR, and TCRdb holds only the in-frame ones, with some missing. The data show about 260,000 clones, over 70% seen once. Material for sequencing was peripheral blood. The receptors shown here come from a woman aged 40 to 49 who had recovered from COVID-19.

The gene calls are TRBV2 and TRBJ1-1; no clear D. Germline CDR1 is SNHLY and CDR2 is FYNNEI. Trimming left V 5 bases short and J 0 bases short, with 7 bases between. The CDR3 spans 13 residues. The CDR3 DNA sequence: TGTGCCAGCAGTCTACCTATGAACACTGAAGCTTTCTTT. Protein product: CASSLPMNTEAFF. The entire variable domain, with the rest obtained from reference TRBV2 and TRBJ1-1, is as follows: EPEVTQTPSHQVTQMGQEVILRCVPISNHLYFYWYRQILGQKVEFLVSFYNNEISEKSEIFDDQFSVERPDGSNFTLKIRSTKLEDSAMYFCASSLPMNTEAFFGQGTRLTVV.

The rearrangement uses TRBV18 and TRBJ1-5; D perhaps matches TRBD1 (6 bases). The CDR3 is made up of 15 amino acids. V was shortened by 2 bases and J by 5 bases, with 13 bases between the two germline ends. Germline V gene lookup returns CDR1 KGHSH and CDR2 LQKENI. CDR3 protein: CASSPWGQADQPQHF. CDR3 in DNA: TGTGCCAGCTCACCATGGGGGCAGGCAGATCAGCCCCAGCATTTT.

The chain combines TRBV12-3 or TRBV12-4 with TRBJ2-2; D is unclear. This CDR3 is built from 13 residues. V was pared by 3 bases and J by 7 bases, with 9 bases between. The CDR3 loop reads CASSFLRVGELFF. The CDR3 DNA is TGTGCCAGCAGTTTCCTACGGGTCGGGGAGCTGTTTTTT.

Points on this clone: The same CDR3 can be traced to other DNA sequences in this sample. The chain couples TRBV18 to TRBJ2-5; D might be TRBD1 (5 bases). Per the germline V gene, CDR1 is KGHSH and CDR2 is LQKENI. Deletions cut 3 bases from V and 1 base from J, with 6 bases between. The CDR3 is 13 residues long. The CDR3 loop is CASSPGLQETQYF. CDR3 nucleotides: TGTGCCAGCTCACCGGGGCTCCAAGAGACCCAGTACTTC.

Here the CDR3 reads CASSRSGAATNYGYTF. The CDR3, as DNA: TGCGCCAGCAGCCGTTCTGGGGCAGCGACAAACTATGGCTACACCTTC. The J gene is TRBJ1-2, the V gene TRBV4-3; possibly TRBD1 for D (5 bases). This CDR3 has 16 amino acids. V was shortened by 4 bases and J by 2 bases, with 17 bases between the two germline ends. Germline CDR1 is LGHNA and CDR2 is YSLEER.

This clone showed up just a few times. The gene calls are TRBV6-2 or TRBV6-3 and TRBJ1-5; 10 bases align to TRBD1. Germline assignment: CDR1 MNHEY and CDR2 SVGEGT. This CDR3 has 15 amino acids. With V trimmed by 5 bases and J by 5 bases, 6 bases remained unmatched. The CDR3 is CASSRQGASDQPQHF. In DNA, the CDR3 is TGTGCCAGCAGTAGACAGGGGGCCTCGGATCAGCCCCAGCATTTT.

This clone appeared a single time. The chain recombines TRBV6-5 with TRBJ2-1; D perhaps matches TRBD1 (6 bases). Germline lookup yields CDR1 MNHEY and CDR2 SVGAGI. V was cut by 0 bases and J by 5 bases, with 11 bases left in between. The CDR3 runs to 15 residues. CDR3 loop: CASSYSLTGHNEQFF. The CDR3, as DNA: TGTGCCAGCAGTTACTCCCTGACAGGACACAATGAGCAGTTCTTC.

This chain uses TRBV7-8 with TRBJ1-4; D gene unclear. The CDR3 loop spans 15 amino acids. The V end was cut by 1 base, the J end by 5 bases, with 11 bases between. CDR1 and CDR2 (germline): SGHVS, FQNEAQ. Here the CDR3 reads CASSLERNGNEKLFF. In DNA form, the CDR3 reads TGTGCCAGCAGCTTAGAGCGGAACGGAAATGAAAAACTGTTTTTT.